In this sample, the clone carrying this T cell receptor beta chain turned up a few times. The data originate from a study of T cell repertoires in cytomegalovirus infection. TCRdb used MiXCR to reprocess the reads, holding one entry per CDR3 protein. This sample has approximately 500,000 distinct CDR3 sequences, with 10% to 12% found just once. The sample taken for sequencing was PBMCs. The sequence was collected from a human donor in good health (CMV status not recorded). Some clones in this sample may be carry-over from other donors' samples.

Here the CDR3 reads CASSLANRGGTEAFF. The CDR3 DNA is TGTGCCAGCAGCTTGGCCAACAGGGGCGGCACTGAAGCTTTCTTT. This sequence joins TRBV5-4 and TRBJ1-1; the match to TRBD1 covers 7 bases. The junction had 6 bases not matched to a gene; V was cut back by 0 bases and J by 4 bases. Germline V gene lookup returns CDR1 SGHNT and CDR2 YYREEE (reference sequence). This CDR3 region has 15 residues.